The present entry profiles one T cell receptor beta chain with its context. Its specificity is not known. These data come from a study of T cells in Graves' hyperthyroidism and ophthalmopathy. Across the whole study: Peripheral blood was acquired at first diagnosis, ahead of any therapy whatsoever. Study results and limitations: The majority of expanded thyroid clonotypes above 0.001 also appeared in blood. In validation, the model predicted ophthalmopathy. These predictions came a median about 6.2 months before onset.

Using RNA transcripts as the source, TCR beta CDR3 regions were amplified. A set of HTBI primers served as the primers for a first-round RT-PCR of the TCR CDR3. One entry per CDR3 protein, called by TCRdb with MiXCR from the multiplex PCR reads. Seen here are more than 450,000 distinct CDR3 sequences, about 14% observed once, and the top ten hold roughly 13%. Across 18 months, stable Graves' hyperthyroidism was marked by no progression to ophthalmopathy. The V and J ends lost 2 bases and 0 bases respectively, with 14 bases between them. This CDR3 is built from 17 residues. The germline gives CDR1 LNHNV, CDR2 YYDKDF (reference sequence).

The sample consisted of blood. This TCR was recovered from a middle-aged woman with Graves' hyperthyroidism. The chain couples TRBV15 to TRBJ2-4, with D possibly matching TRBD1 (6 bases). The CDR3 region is CATSRNNRDGAKNIQYF. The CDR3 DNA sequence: TGTGCCACCAGCAGAAATAACAGGGACGGAGCCAAAAACATTCAGTACTTC.